A single sample is the source of the 6 T cell receptor beta chains below, sequenced in a study of blood T cell repertoires in COVID-19. Profiled with immunoSEQ multiplex PCR; TCRdb holds only in-frame clones, not every one. The sample records roughly 150,000 clones, 75% to 90% being singletons. The sequencing sample was made of peripheral blood. All receptors come from a human donor in a cohort sampled during active COVID-19.

This clone has more than one count but fewer than ten. J is TRBJ2-2 and V is TRBV5-4, with TRBD2 matching 8 bases. Germline V gene lookup returns CDR1 SGHNT and CDR2 YYREEE (reference sequence). There are 15 residues in the CDR3. V dropped 7 bases and J dropped 1; count of bases not matched to a gene: 6. The CDR3 reads CASGFLAGNTGELFF. The CDR3 DNA is TGTGCCAGCGGATTCCTAGCGGGGAACACCGGGGAGCTGTTTTTT.

The V and J genes are TRBV5-6 and TRBJ1-2, with 9 bases fitting TRBD1. Trimming took 6 bases from V and 2 from J; bases not matched to a gene: 5. CDR1 and CDR2 (germline): SGHDT, YYEEEE. This CDR3 is 14 amino acids long. The chain's CDR3 is CASNTGGWNYGYTF. CDR3 nucleotide sequence: TGTGCCAGCAACACAGGGGGCTGGAACTATGGCTACACCTTC.

J is TRBJ2-7 and V is TRBV5-1, with 11 bases lining up with TRBD1. The germline CDR1 and CDR2 sequences are SGHRS and YFSETQ. J was trimmed by 4 bases and V by 4 bases; bases with no gene match: 4. The CDR3 spans 14 residues. The CDR3 sequence is CASSLGTGGYEQYF. DNA for the CDR3: TGCGCCAGCAGCCTCGGGACAGGGGGGTACGAGCAGTACTTC.

The V gene is TRBV5-1, the J gene TRBJ2-3, with a tentative D call TRBD2 (5 bases). The germline V gene encodes CDR1 SGHRS and CDR2 YFSETQ. The CDR3 contains 15 residues. Trimming removed 4 bases from V and 4 bases from J, with 16 bases in between. This CDR3 reads CASSPLGSLSDTQYF. The CDR3 coding sequence is TGCGCCAGCAGCCCCCTGGGGAGCCTTTCAGATACGCAGTATTTT.

As DNA, the CDR3 is TGTGCCATCAGCACAGGGTCTTACGAGCAGTACTTC. This translates into CAISTGSYEQYF. The chain is built from TRBV10-3 and TRBJ2-7; a weak D match, TRBD1 (6 bases). This CDR3 comprises 12 residues. V was pared by 6 bases and J by 4 bases, with 10 bases between. The germline V gene has CDR1 ENHRY and CDR2 SYGVKD.

V and J are TRBV11-2 and TRBJ2-1; 7 positions match TRBD2. CDR1 and CDR2 from the germline V gene are SGHAT and FQNNGV. The CDR3 is 15 residues long. Trimming removed 5 bases from V and 6 bases from J; junction bases left unmatched: 10. The CDR3 DNA follows: TGTGCCAGCAGCCCGCTAGCGGTTAGGCCCAATGAGCAGTTCTTC. Amino acid sequence: CASSPLAVRPNEQFF.